This T cell receptor (beta chain) appears in the sequencing data of a study of T cell responses to AZD1222 COVID-19 vaccine. Broader study findings: The donor cohort was predominantly white British with a female majority, and clonal diversity may have been underestimated.

Produced via immunoSEQ multiplex PCR; TCRdb's table is partial and in-frame only. Counted here are about 83,000 clones, roughly 90% occurring once; the ten biggest clones make up roughly 5%. Trimming removed 7 bases at V and 1 base at J, with 13 bases between. Germline CDR1 and CDR2: MDHEN and SYDVKM. The CDR3 length is 15 residues. On this clone itself: Its specificity is unknown.

This TCR was sampled from an adult in good health. This specimen was peripheral blood, taken on day 0 of MenACWY control vaccination. This chain uses TRBV28 with TRBJ2-2, with D unresolved. The CDR3 DNA reads as TGTGCCAGCATGAATACCTATATGAACACCGGGGAGCTGTTTTTT. Translation gives CASMNTYMNTGELFF.